This TCR beta chain was documented in a study of T-cell reconstitution after alpha-beta-depleted transplantation in children. Whole-study results and caveats: It was newly produced T cells that mostly accounted for T-cell counts and diversity one year after transplant.

With regard to this clonotype: What it binds is unknown.

Unique molecular identifiers featured in how the TCRbeta library was prepared. From the PCR reads, TCRdb called clonotypes with MiXCR, one entry per CDR3 protein. The top ten clones hold roughly 7% of a sample with 250,000 to 300,000 distinct CDR3 sequences, roughly 9.1% of them seen once. The receptor was derived from a boy in the first two years of life with acute myeloid leukemia, due to receive a stem cell transplant. Sequenced here: PBMCs, sampled before TCRalphabeta/CD19-depleted stem cell transplant.

The CDR3 DNA follows: TGTGCCAGCAGCTTTGCGTGGCGGGAGGGGCCTGACGATACGCAGTATTTT. The encoded protein is CASSFAWREGPDDTQYF. This chain connects TRBV7-2 to TRBJ2-3; 9 bases match TRBD2. The CDR3 contains 17 residues. The ends lost 3 bases at V and 6 bases at J; junction bases unmatched: 13. Germline V gives CDR1 SGHTA, CDR2 FQGNSA. Variable domain in full (rest from reference TRBV7-2 and TRBJ2-3): GAGVSQSPSNKVTEKGKDVELRCDPISGHTALYWYRQSLGQGLEFLIYFQGNSAPDKSGLPSDRFSAERTGGSVSTLTIQRTQQEDSAVYLCASSFAWREGPDDTQYFGPGTRLTVL.